The clone carrying this T cell receptor (beta chain) was seen only once. The sample's treatment: around 19 received Ad26.COV2.S at low or high dose, single or two shots; several received placebo; per-sample allocation not given. At day 63 after the first vaccine or placebo injection, samples were drawn. These data originate in a study of Ad26.COV2.S vaccination and SARS-CoV-2 variants. TCRdb's copy holds only in-frame clones and misses some; the assay was immunoSEQ multiplex PCR. The repertoire holds 440,000 or so clones, with less than 95% as singletons. Germline V gives CDR1 SGHNT, CDR2 YENEEA. V lost 3 bases to trimming and J lost 5 bases; unmatched junction nucleotides: 2. This CDR3 contains 15 residues.

The sample in question was peripheral blood, obtained in a trial of Ad26.COV2.S vaccine versus placebo. This clonotype was sampled from a person between 18 and 65 years old who received the Ad26.COV2.S COVID-19 vaccine or a placebo. The chain recombines TRBV11-3 with TRBJ2-1; 12 bases map to TRBD2. CDR3 sequence (DNA): TGTGCCAGCAGCTTCCGACTAGCGGGAGACAATGAGCAGTTCTTC. Its protein product is CASSFRLAGDNEQFF.